This entry lists 23 T cell receptor beta chains sequenced from one sample in a study of identical twins. TCRdb ran MiXCR on the 5' RACE reads and lists one entry per CDR3 protein. The sample shows around 18,000 distinct CDR3 sequences, roughly 71% of them seen only once. Sample: memory (CD45RO+) T cells sorted from blood. The receptor set was obtained from a woman aged 18 to 35 in good health. This table probably holds off-target reads from a library built for another chain.

The chain employs TRBV10-3 and TRBJ1-1; D is possibly TRBD1 (5 bases). This CDR3 comprises 13 residues. With 9 bases removed from V and 0 bases from J, the gap between germline ends came to 11 bases. In germline, CDR1 is ENHRY, CDR2 SYGVKD. In DNA form, the CDR3 reads TGTGCCATAAGGGGCAGATTGAACACTGAAGCTTTCTTT. Its translation: CAIRGRLNTEAFF.

V gene TRBV11-1 combines with J gene TRBJ2-2; D is undetermined. The CDR3 consists of 16 residues. From germline, CDR1 is SGHAT and CDR2 FQDESV (reference sequence). The ends were cut back, 0 bases at V and 0 bases at J, with 8 bases in the middle. CDR3 in DNA: TGTGCCAGCAGCTTAGCGCGCCCTCCGAACACCGGGGAGCTGTTTTTT. It encodes CASSLARPPNTGELFF.

The V and J genes are TRBV6-2 or TRBV6-3 and TRBJ2-1; TRBD2 matches 7 bases. CDR3 size: 16 residues. The V gene end was trimmed by 2 bases and the J gene end by 8 bases; junction bases not matched to a gene: 12. Germline V CDR1 and CDR2: MNHEY, SVGEGT. CDR3 nucleotide sequence: TGTGCCAGCAGTTACGGCCAGACTAGCCTCCCAGATGAGCAGTTCTTC. This codes for CASSYGQTSLPDEQFF.

The V call is TRBV4-2, the J call TRBJ2-1, with 9 positions matching TRBD2. The CDR3 contains 14 residues. V lost 5 bases to trimming and J lost 5 bases; unmatched junction nucleotides: 4. Germline V CDR1 and CDR2: LGHNA, YNFKEQ. The CDR3 sequence: CASSKREANNEQFF. As DNA, the CDR3 is TGTGCCAGCAGCAAGCGGGAGGCCAACAATGAGCAGTTCTTC.

This rearrangement joins TRBV29-1 to TRBJ2-1; 9 nucleotides match TRBD2. Per germline, CDR1 SQVTM and CDR2 ANQGSEA. The CDR3 runs 18 residues. V lost 7 bases to trimming and J lost 1 base; unmatched junction nucleotides: 17. The CDR3 loop is CSATRLADTPLSYNEQFF. CDR3 DNA sequence: TGCAGCGCCACTAGACTAGCGGACACCCCACTTTCCTACAATGAGCAGTTCTTC.

V is TRBV19 and J is TRBJ1-5; the D gene is possibly TRBD1 (5 bases). The CDR3 runs 14 residues. The germline CDR1 and CDR2 sequences are LNHDA and SQIVND (reference sequence). Trimming removed 8 bases from V and 6 bases from J, with 17 bases in between. The CDR3 loop is CASAIGTGIQPQHF. The CDR3 bases are TGTGCCAGTGCAATTGGGACGGGAATTCAGCCCCAGCATTTT.

This clonotype was counted only a few times. DNA of the CDR3: TGTGCCAGCTCAAGTTTGGATGAGCAGTTCTTC. Amino acids: CASSSLDEQFF. The chain is built from TRBV18 and TRBJ2-1; the D is unclear. V dropped 5 bases and J dropped 8 bases, with 7 bases sitting between them. The CDR3 has 11 amino acids. Germline V gene lookup returns CDR1 KGHSH and CDR2 LQKENI.

The rearrangement joins TRBV27 to TRBJ2-1, with 11 positions matching TRBD2. Germline values: CDR1 MNHEY, CDR2 SMNVEV (reference sequence). J lost 7 bases, V lost 3 bases, and 5 bases had no gene match. The CDR3 has 15 amino acids. The CDR3 DNA reads as TGTGCCAGCAGTTTTCGGACTAGCGGGCCTAATGAGCAGTTCTTC. It yields the protein CASSFRTSGPNEQFF.

This clonotype was counted between two and nine times. The chain couples TRBV14 to TRBJ2-1; 13 nucleotides align to TRBD2. Trimming took 4 bases from V and 7 from J; bases not matched to a gene: 4. This CDR3 has 15 residues. Germline CDR1 is SGHDN and CDR2 is FVKESK. The CDR3 DNA reads as TGTGCCAGCAGCCTGTGGACTAGCGGGAGTAATGAGCAGTTCTTC. This encodes CASSLWTSGSNEQFF.

This clonotype was observed once. The CDR3 protein is CASSLGPTGYNEQFF. DNA of the CDR3: TGCGCCAGCAGCTTGGGACCTACCGGGTACAATGAGCAGTTCTTC. The chain recombines TRBV5-1 with TRBJ2-1, with D uncertain. V lost 0 bases and J 4 bases, leaving 11 bases between the germline ends. From germline, CDR1 is SGHRS and CDR2 YFSETQ. CDR3 length: 15 amino acids.

The rearrangement joins TRBV12-3 or TRBV12-4 to TRBJ2-7; TRBD2 matches 9 bases. The CDR3 loop spans 17 amino acids. After removal of 3 bases from V and 2 bases from J, the junction contained 11 bases not matched to a gene. DNA for the CDR3: TGTGCCAGCAGTTTGGCTAGCGGGACCTACCCAACCTACGAGCAGTACTTC. Translated: CASSLASGTYPTYEQYF.

Within the sample, this clonotype is medium-sized. The chain couples TRBV2 to TRBJ2-3; no clear D. CDR1 SNHLY and CDR2 FYNNEI come from the germline V gene. Trimming removed 4 bases at V and 3 bases at J, with 5 bases between. The CDR3 extends over 12 amino acids. CDR3 loop: CASSVATDTQYF. CDR3 bases: TGTGCCAGCAGTGTTGCTACAGATACGCAGTATTTT.

The rearrangement links TRBV25-1 to TRBJ2-7, with 7 bases aligning to TRBD1. The CDR3 consists of 13 residues. Trimming cost V 6 bases and J 2 bases; bases outside gene matches: 4. Germline V gives CDR1 MGHDK, CDR2 SYGVNS. The CDR3 loop is CASSQGVPYEQYF. In nucleotides, the CDR3 is TGTGCCAGCAGCCAGGGGGTTCCCTACGAGCAGTACTTC.

This clonotype was observed a single time. The chain carries TRBV5-1 and TRBJ2-5, with 8 bases that match TRBD2. J lost 2 bases, V lost 3 bases, and 3 bases had no gene match. Germline-derived CDR1 and CDR2 are SGHRS and YFSETQ. This CDR3 has 14 residues. This CDR3 reads CASSSGLAQETQYF. As DNA, the CDR3 is TGCGCCAGCAGCTCCGGACTAGCTCAAGAGACCCAGTACTTC.

J is TRBJ2-1 and V is TRBV20-1; 9 positions match TRBD2. The CDR3 is 16 amino acids. The germline V gene has CDR1 DFQATT and CDR2 SNEGSKA (reference sequence). Unmatched junction bases numbered 12, after V lost 0 bases and J lost 9 bases. This CDR3 reads CSARDVLAGGVSEQFF. The CDR3 DNA reads as TGCAGTGCTAGAGATGTGTTGGCGGGAGGGGTGAGTGAGCAGTTCTTC.

In its sample, this clonotype was seen a few times. The junction departs from germline at one end; a sequencing error may be responsible. In DNA, the CDR3 is TGTGCCAGCAGTGGAGGGTGGCGGGATACCCTCTTC. This sequence encodes CASSGGWRDTLF. The rearrangement joins TRBV6-2 or TRBV6-3 to TRBJ2-1, with D possibly being TRBD2 (6 bases). Germline lookup yields CDR1 MNHEY and CDR2 SVGEGT. CDR3 length equals 12 residues.

Points on this clonotype: Germline is not matched at one junction end, which may reflect a read error. CDR3 bases: TGTGCCAGCAGACAAGATCTAGGGGGACGGAAAGCTTTCTTT. This translates into CASRQDLGGRKAFF. The chain links TRBV3-1 to TRBJ1-1, with D tentatively TRBD1 (6 bases). The CDR3 contains 14 residues. CDR1 and CDR2 (germline): LGHDT, YNNKEL (reference sequence).

This clonotype occurred a few times. This rearrangement joins TRBV14 to TRBJ2-3; maybe TRBD1 (6 bases). The CDR3 runs 14 residues. V lost 8 bases to trimming and J lost 5 bases, with 17 bases between them. Germline loops: CDR1 SGHDN, CDR2 FVKESK. This CDR3 reads CASRRGHQVDTQYF. DNA for the CDR3: TGTGCCAGCCGCAGGGGCCACCAAGTAGATACGCAGTATTTT.

The chain combines TRBV18 with TRBJ2-7; 9 bases line up with TRBD1. V lost 2 bases to trimming and J lost 5 bases; unmatched junction nucleotides: 10. The CDR3 spans 16 residues. Looked up from germline, CDR1 is KGHSH and CDR2 is LQKENI. The CDR3 loop reads CASSPTDRGSPHEQYF. The CDR3 DNA reads as TGTGCCAGCTCACCAACGGACAGGGGCTCCCCACACGAGCAGTACTTC. Based on the CDR3 plus reference TRBV18 and TRBJ2-7, the full variable domain is NAGVMQNPRHLVRRRGQEARLRCSPMKGHSHVYWYRQLPEEGLKFMVYLQKENIIDESGMPKERFSAEFPKEGPSILRIQQVVRGDSAAYFCASSPTDRGSPHEQYFGPGTRLTVT.

The chain is built from TRBV28 and TRBJ2-5; D may be TRBD1 or TRBD2 (6 bases each). The CDR3 runs 17 residues. Trimming pared 6 bases from V and 4 bases from J, leaving 24 bases between. The germline V gene has CDR1 MDHEN and CDR2 SYDVKM. The CDR3 here is CASRGGKRVAFLETQYF. CDR3 DNA: TGTGCCAGCAGAGGGGGAAAGCGGGTAGCCTTTTTAGAGACCCAGTACTTC.

The V and J genes are TRBV29-1 and TRBJ2-1, with a possible D match to TRBD2 (5 bases). V was trimmed by 0 bases and J by 9 bases, leaving 9 bases between them. The CDR3 is 12 residues long. Germline CDR1 reads SQVTM; CDR2 reads ANQGSEA. The DNA of the CDR3 is TGCAGCGTTGAAGATGGTGGGAGTGAGCAGTTCTTC. Translating it yields CSVEDGGSEQFF.

The gene calls are TRBV6-5 and TRBJ2-1; the D gene could be TRBD1 or TRBD2 (5 bases each). Germline CDR1 reads MNHEY; CDR2 reads SVGAGI. The CDR3 is made up of 16 amino acids. V lost 2 bases and J lost 5, with 16 bases in between. The CDR3 DNA reads as TGTGCCAGCAGTTACGGGGCCGGGACCCTCGACAATGAGCAGTTCTTC. It translates to CASSYGAGTLDNEQFF.

This clonotype was seen a handful of times. The chain couples TRBV29-1 to TRBJ2-7; 10 bases line up with TRBD2. The germline V gene encodes CDR1 SQVTM and CDR2 ANQGSEA. The CDR3 spans 15 residues. The junction had 8 bases not matched to a gene; V was cut back by 4 bases and J by 2 bases. Written as DNA, the CDR3 is TGCAGCGTTGGGGCGCTAGCGGGAGTCACCTACGAGCAGTACTTC. Translating gives CSVGALAGVTYEQYF.